This T cell receptor (beta chain) was retrieved from a study of blood T cell repertoires in COVID-19. Study background: Some COVID-19 samples were acute and others convalescent; all came from the United States, Italy and Spain. The cDNA or gDNA used as material had been derived from T cells, B-cell-depleted T cells, or PBMCs.

This CDR3 is built from 15 residues. The germline CDR1 and CDR2 sequences are SEHNR and FQNEAQ (reference sequence). Trimming took off 7 bases at V and 4 bases at J, with 19 bases between the two ends. As originally analysed: It was from reference gene primer amplification that nucleated cell counts were estimated. Using immunoSEQ multiplex PCR, the repertoire was profiled, and TCRdb retains in-frame clones only, with some absent. V, J and clone size were drawn from that table, and D and trimming were deduced from the DNA. The profile shows some 70,000 clones, approximately 80% of them singletons. The source material was peripheral blood. The genes are TRBV7-9 and TRBJ2-5, with D perhaps matching TRBD2 (6 bases). This sequence originates from an elderly man with acute or convalescent COVID-19. The CDR3 DNA reads TGTGCCAGCACCATGACTTGGCGGGGAGGAGAGACCCAGTACTTC. Residues: CASTMTWRGGETQYF.